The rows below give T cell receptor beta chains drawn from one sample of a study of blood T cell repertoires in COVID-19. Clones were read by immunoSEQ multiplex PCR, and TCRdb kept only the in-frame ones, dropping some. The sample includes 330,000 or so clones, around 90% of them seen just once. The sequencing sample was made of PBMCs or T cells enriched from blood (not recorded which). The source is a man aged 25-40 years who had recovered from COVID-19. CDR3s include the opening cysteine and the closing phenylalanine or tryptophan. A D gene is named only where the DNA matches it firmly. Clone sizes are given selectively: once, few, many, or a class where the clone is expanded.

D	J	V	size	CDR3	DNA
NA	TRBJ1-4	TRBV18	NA	CASSPWAENNEKLFF	TGTGCCAGCTCACCTTGGGCAGAAAATAATGAAAAACTGTTTTTT
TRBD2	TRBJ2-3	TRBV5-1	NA	CASSGLAGGSTDTQYF	TGCGCCAGCAGCGGGCTAGCGGGGGGAAGCACAGATACGCAGTATTTT
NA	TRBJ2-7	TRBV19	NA	CATAAETENYEQYF	TGTGCCACGGCGGCGGAGACAGAGAATTACGAGCAGTACTTC
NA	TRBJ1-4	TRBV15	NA	CATSYGRNEKLFF	TGTGCCACCAGTTATGGCAGAAATGAAAAACTGTTTTTT
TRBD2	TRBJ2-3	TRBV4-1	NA	CASSRIGTSREDTQYF	TGCGCCAGCAGCCGTATCGGGACTAGCAGAGAAGATACGCAGTATTTT
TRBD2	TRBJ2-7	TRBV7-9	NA	CASRSSGGSTYEQYF	TGTGCCAGCAGATCTAGCGGGGGGTCTACCTACGAGCAGTACTTC
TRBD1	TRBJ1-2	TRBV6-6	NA	CASAPTDRAYGYTF	TGTGCCAGCGCTCCAACCGACAGGGCCTATGGCTACACCTTC
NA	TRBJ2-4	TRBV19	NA	CASPQLAKNIQYF	TGTGCCAGCCCCCAATTAGCCAAAAACATTCAGTACTTC
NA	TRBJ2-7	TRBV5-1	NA	CASSLGRGEQYF	TGCGCCAGCAGCTTGGGGAGGGGCGAGCAGTACTTC
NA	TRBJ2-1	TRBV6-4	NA	CASSGGVSSYNEQFF	TGTGCCAGCAGTGGCGGGGTGAGCTCCTACAATGAGCAGTTCTTC
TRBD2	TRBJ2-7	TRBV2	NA	CASSEGVAGASYEQYF	TGTGCCAGCAGTGAAGGGGTAGCGGGGGCCTCCTACGAGCAGTACTTC
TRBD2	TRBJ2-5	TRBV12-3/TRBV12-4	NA	CASSLGGEETQYF	TGTGCCAGCAGCCTTGGGGGGGAAGAGACCCAGTACTTC
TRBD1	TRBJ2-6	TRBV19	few	CASNPGQGLSGANVLTF	TGTGCCAGTAACCCGGGACAGGGGCTCTCTGGGGCCAACGTCCTGACTTTC
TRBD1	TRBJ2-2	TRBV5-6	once	CASRDLGQGMTGELFF	TGTGCCAGCAGGGATTTGGGACAGGGAATGACCGGGGAGCTGTTTTTT
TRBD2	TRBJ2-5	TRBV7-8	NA	CASSLRTSPETQYF	TGTGCCAGCAGCCTTCGGACTAGCCCAGAGACCCAGTACTTC
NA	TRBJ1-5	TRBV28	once	CASSFVRQPQHF	TGTGCCAGCAGTTTTGTTAGACAGCCCCAGCATTTT
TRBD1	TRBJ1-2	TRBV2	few	CASRAGDRGYGYTF	TGTGCCAGCAGAGCTGGGGACAGGGGGTATGGCTACACCTTC
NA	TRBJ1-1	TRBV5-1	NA	CASSLQGGNTEAFF	TGCGCCAGCAGCTTACAGGGTGGGAACACTGAAGCTTTCTTT
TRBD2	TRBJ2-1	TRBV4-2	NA	CASSQVAPGGTYNEQFF	TGTGCCAGCAGCCAAGTCGCCCCGGGGGGGACGTACAATGAGCAGTTCTTC
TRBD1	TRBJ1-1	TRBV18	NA	CASSPPSRGPMNTEAFF	TGTGCCAGCTCACCACCGTCTAGGGGGCCAATGAACACTGAAGCTTTCTTT
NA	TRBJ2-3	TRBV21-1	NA	CASSKIGGRRGTDTQYF	TGTGCCAGCAGCAAAATAGGAGGTAGGAGGGGCACAGATACGCAGTATTTT
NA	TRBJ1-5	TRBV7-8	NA	CASSIRVTGNQPQHF	TGTGCCAGCAGCATTCGAGTCACGGGCAATCAGCCCCAGCATTTT
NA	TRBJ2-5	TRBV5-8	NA	CASSLLEQETQYF	TGTGCCAGCAGCTTGCTAGAGCAAGAGACCCAGTACTTC
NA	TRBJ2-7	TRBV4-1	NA	CASSPLALTVSSYEQYF	TGCGCCAGCAGCCCCCTGGCCCTGACAGTTTCCAGCTACGAGCAGTACTTC
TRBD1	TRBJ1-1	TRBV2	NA	CASSGDRFNTEAFF	TGTGCCAGCAGTGGGGACAGGTTCAACACTGAAGCTTTCTTT
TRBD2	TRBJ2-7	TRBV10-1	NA	CASSDFSRGAYEQYF	TGCGCCAGCAGTGACTTCAGCCGGGGGGCCTACGAGCAGTACTTC
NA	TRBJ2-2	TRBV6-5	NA	CASSYRQGNTGELFF	TGTGCCAGCAGTTATAGGCAGGGGAACACCGGGGAGCTGTTTTTT
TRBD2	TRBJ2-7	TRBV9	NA	CASSVGTSDSYEQYF	TGTGCCAGCAGCGTAGGGACTAGCGACTCCTACGAGCAGTACTTC
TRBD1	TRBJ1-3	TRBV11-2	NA	CASSPPTGAVSGNTIYF	TGTGCCAGCAGCCCTCCGACAGGGGCGGTCTCTGGAAACACCATATATTTT
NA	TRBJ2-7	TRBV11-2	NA	CASSFDAQNEQYF	TGTGCCAGCAGCTTTGATGCCCAGAACGAGCAGTACTTC
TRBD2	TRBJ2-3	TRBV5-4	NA	CASSLGGTSRRTDTQYF	TGTGCCAGCAGCTTGGGAGGGACTAGCCGACGCACAGATACGCAGTATTTT
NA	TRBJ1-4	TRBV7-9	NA	CASGRTEINEKLFF	TGTGCCAGCGGCAGGACAGAGATTAATGAAAAACTGTTTTTT